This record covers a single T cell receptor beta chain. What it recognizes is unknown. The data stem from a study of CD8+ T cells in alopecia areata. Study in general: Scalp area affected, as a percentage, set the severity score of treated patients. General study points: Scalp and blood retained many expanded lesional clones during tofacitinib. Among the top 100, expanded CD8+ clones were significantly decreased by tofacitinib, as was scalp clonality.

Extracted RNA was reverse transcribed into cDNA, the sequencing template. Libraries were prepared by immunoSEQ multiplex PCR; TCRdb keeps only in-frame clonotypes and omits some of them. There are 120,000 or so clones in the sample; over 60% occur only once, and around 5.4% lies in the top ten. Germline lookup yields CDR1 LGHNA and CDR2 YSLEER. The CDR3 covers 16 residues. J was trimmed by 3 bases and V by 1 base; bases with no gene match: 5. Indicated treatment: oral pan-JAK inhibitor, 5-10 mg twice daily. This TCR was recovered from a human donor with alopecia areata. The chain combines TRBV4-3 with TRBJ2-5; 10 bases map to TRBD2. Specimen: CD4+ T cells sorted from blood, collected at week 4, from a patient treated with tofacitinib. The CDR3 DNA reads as TGCGCCAGCAGCCAAGGTGCGAGCGGGGGGGAAGAGACCCAGTACTTC. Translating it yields CASSQGASGGEETQYF.